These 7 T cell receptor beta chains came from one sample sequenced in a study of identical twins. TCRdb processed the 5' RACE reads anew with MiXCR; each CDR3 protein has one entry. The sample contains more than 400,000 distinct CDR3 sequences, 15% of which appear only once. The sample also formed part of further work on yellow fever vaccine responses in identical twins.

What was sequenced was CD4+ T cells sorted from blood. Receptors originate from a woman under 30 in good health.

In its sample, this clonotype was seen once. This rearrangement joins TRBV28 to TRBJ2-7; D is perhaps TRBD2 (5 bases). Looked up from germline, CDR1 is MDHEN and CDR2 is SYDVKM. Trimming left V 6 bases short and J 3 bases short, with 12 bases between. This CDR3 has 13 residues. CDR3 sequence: CASRQSSFYEQYF. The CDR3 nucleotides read TGTGCCAGCAGACAATCTAGCTTCTACGAGCAGTACTTC.

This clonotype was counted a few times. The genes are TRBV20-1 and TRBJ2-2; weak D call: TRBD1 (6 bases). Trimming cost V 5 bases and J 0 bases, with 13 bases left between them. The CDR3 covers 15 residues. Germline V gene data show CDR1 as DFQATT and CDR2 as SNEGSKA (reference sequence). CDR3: CSAPRTDPNTGELFF. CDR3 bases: TGCAGTGCTCCGAGGACAGACCCGAACACCGGGGAGCTGTTTTTT.

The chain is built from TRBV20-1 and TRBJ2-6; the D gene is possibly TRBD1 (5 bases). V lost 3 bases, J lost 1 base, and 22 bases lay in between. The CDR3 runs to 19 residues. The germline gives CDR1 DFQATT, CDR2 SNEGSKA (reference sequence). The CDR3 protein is CSASPGWFRGKSGANVLTF. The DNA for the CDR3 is TGCAGTGCTAGTCCCGGATGGTTTAGGGGCAAATCTGGGGCCAACGTCCTGACTTTC.

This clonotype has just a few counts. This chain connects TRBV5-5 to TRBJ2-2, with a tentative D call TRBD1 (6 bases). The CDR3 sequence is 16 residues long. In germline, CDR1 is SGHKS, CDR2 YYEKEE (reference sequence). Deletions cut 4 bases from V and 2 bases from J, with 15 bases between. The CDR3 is CASSETGTTNTGELFF. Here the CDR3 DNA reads TGTGCCAGCAGCGAGACCGGGACAACCAACACCGGGGAGCTGTTTTTT. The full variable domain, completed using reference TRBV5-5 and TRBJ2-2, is DAGVTQSPTHLIKTRGQQVTLRCSPISGHKSVSWYQQVLGQGPQFIFQYYEKEERGRGNFPDRFSARQFPNYSSELNVNALLLGDSALYLCASSETGTTNTGELFFGEGSRLTVL.

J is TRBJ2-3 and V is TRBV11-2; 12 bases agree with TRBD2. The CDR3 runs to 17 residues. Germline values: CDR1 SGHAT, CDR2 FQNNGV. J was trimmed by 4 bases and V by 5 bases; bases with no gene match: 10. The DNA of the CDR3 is TGTGCCAGCAGCAAGACTAGCGGGGGAAGTGGGGCAGATACGCAGTATTTT. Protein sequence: CASSKTSGGSGADTQYF. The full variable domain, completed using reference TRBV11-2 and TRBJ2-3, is EAGVAQSPRYKIIEKRQSVAFWCNPISGHATLYWYQQILGQGPKLLIQFQNNGVVDDSQLPKDRFSAERLKGVDSTLKIQPAKLEDSAVYLCASSKTSGGSGADTQYFGPGTRLTVL.

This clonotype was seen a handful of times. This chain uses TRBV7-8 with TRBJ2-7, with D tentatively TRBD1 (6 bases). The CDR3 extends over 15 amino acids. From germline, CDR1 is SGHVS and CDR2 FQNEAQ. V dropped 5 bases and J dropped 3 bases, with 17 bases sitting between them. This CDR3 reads CASSKNRDKLYEQYV. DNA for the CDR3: TGTGCCAGCAGCAAGAACCGGGACAAGCTCTACGAGCAGTACGTC.

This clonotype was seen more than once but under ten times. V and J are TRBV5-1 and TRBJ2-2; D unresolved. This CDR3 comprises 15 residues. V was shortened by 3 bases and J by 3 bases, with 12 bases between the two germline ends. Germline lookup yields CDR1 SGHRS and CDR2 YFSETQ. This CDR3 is CASSYRTADTGELFF. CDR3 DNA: TGCGCCAGCAGCTACCGGACCGCGGACACCGGGGAGCTGTTTTTT.